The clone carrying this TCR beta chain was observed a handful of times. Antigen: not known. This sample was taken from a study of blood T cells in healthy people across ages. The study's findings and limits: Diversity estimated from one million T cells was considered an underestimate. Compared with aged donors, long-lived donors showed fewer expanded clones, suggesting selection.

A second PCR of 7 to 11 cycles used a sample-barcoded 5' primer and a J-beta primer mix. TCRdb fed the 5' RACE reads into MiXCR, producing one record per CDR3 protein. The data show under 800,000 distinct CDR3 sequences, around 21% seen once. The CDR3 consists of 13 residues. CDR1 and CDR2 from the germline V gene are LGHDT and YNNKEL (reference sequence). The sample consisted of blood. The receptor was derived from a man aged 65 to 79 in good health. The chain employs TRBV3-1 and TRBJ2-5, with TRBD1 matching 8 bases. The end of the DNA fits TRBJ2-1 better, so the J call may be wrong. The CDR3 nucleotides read TGTGCCAGCAGCCCTTTACAGGGGGTTGAGCAGTTCTTC. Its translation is CASSPLQGVEQFF.